The following is a TCR beta chain sequence with its context. This clonotype appeared many times. The antigen it binds to is not known. Per-nucleotide qualities are absent, and no much larger clonotype sits a single base away. Library preparation employed 5' RACE. The sequencing machine was a NextSeq 500. The TCR library protocol attached unique molecular identifiers to individual cDNA molecules to correct for sequencing error and PCR bias. Sequencing covered both TCR alpha and beta chains, and within each sample the abundances of alpha and beta sequences were tightly co-correlated. The authors processed their data as follows. V gene, J gene and CDR3 annotation of TCR sequences was performed with Decombinator V4. Expanded TCRs were defined as changing significantly between any two time points under a Poisson model with p below 0.0001. TCR abundances were normalised to the total number of TCRs sequenced per sample and expressed as counts per million. MAIT TCRs were defined by TRAV1-2 paired with TRAJ12, TRAJ20 or TRAJ33, and iNKT TCRs by TRAV10 paired with TRAJ18. A search of VDJdb, accessed on 1 November 2021, was run for TCRs annotated to CMV, EBV and SARS-CoV-2, with TCRs annotated for multiple antigens excluded. Using fastp trimming at Q25 and MiXCR clonotype assembly, TCRdb reanalyzed the public sequencing data and kept in-frame beta chains. Records with the same CDR3 protein are collapsed into one entry carrying the most frequent genes and DNA. The V and J calls were not made by the authors but by TCRdb's processing. This sample has 95,000 to 120,000 distinct CDR3 sequences in its table, and about 12% of those were observed once. The top ten clonotypes cover around 3.1% of the sample.

This sample is part of a study of early T cells in non-severe SARS-CoV-2 infection (dated by TCRdb to about 2021). Study-level background: Because TCR sequencing relied on bulk RNA taken from unsorted whole blood, pairing of alpha and beta chains was not possible. What the work shows at the level of the full study, not this receptor alone: VDJdb matching was skewed toward anti-spike CD8 responses, so virus-specific expansions were likely underestimated and private and CD4 specificities were missed.

Germline trimming: 5 bases from V, 5 bases from J; junction bases outside gene matches: 5. There are 13 amino acids in the CDR3, from cysteine to phenylalanine inclusive. The sequence is cut down to CDR3 DNA, 39 bases in frame from base 1. Sequences DFQATT (CDR1) and SNEGSKA (CDR2) are obtained from the germline V gene (reference sequence). A case-control design nested within a healthcare worker cohort in London, UK, was used, with weekly nasopharyngeal swab PCR tests and blood sampling performed. Healthcare workers were enrolled in the week of the UK lockdown, from 23 to 31 March 2020, and were followed every week for up to roughly 15 weeks.

This clonotype was obtained from an adult who was a healthcare worker with PCR-confirmed SARS-CoV-2 infection or an uninfected control (not recorded which). Sequenced: whole blood. The chain links TRBV20-1 with TRBJ2-5; TRBD2 lines up with 10 middle nucleotides. The base sequence is TGCAGTGCTCGAGGGACTAGCGTTGAGACCCAGTACTTC. This encodes CSARGTSVETQYF.